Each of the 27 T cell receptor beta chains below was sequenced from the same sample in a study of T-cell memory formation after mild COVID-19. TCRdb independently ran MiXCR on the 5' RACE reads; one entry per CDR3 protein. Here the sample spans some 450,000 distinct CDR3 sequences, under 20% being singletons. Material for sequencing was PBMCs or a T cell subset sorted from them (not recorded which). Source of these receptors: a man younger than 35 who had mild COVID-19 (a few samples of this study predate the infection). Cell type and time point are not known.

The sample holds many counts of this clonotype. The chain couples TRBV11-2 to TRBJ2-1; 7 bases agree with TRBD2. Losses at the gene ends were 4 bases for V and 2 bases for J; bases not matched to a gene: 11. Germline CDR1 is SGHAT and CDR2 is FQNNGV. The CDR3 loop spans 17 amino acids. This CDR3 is CASSSQKAGTTYNEQFF. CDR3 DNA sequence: TGTGCCAGCAGCTCGCAAAAAGCGGGGACGACCTACAATGAGCAGTTCTTC.

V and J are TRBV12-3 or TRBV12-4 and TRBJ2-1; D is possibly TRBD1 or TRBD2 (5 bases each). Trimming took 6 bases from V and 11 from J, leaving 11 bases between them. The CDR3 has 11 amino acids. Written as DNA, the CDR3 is TGTGCCAGCAGCCTCTGGGGGAAGCAGTTCTTC. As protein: CASSLWGKQFF.

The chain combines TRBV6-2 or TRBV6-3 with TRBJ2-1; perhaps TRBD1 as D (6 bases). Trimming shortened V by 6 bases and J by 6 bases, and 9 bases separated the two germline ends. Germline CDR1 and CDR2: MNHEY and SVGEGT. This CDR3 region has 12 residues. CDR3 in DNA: TGTGCCAGCAGGTCGGACAGCAATGAGCAGTTCTTC. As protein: CASRSDSNEQFF.

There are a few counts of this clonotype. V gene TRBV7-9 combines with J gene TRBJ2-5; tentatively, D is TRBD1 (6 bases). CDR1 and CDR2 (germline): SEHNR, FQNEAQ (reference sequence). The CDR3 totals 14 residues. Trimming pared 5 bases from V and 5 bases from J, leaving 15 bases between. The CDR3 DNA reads TGTGCCAGCAGCCTGAACCAGGGGAGCGAGACCCAGTACTTC. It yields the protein CASSLNQGSETQYF.

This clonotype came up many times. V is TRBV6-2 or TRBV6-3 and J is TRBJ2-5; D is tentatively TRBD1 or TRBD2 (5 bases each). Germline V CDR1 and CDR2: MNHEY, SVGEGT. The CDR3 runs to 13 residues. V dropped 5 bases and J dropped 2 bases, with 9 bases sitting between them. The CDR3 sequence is CASSPEGQETQYF. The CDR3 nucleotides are TGTGCCAGCAGTCCAGAGGGGCAAGAGACCCAGTACTTC.

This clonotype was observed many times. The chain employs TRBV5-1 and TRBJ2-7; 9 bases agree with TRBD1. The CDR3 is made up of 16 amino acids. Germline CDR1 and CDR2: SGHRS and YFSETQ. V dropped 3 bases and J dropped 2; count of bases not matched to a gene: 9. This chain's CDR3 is CASSSGQGLSTYEQYF. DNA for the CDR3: TGCGCCAGCAGCTCGGGACAGGGACTATCAACCTACGAGCAGTACTTC.

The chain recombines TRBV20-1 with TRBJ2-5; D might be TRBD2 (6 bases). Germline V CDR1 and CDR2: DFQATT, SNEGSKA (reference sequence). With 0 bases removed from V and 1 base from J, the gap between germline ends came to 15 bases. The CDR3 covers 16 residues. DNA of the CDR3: TGCAGTGCTAGAGATACCGGGAGTGGGGCCCAAGAGACCCAGTACTTC. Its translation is CSARDTGSGAQETQYF.

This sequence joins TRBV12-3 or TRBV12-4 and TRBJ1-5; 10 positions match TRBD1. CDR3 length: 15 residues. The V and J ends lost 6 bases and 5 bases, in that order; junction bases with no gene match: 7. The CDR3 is CASSGTGTGDQPQHF. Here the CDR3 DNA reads TGTGCCAGCAGCGGAACCGGGACAGGGGATCAGCCCCAGCATTTT.

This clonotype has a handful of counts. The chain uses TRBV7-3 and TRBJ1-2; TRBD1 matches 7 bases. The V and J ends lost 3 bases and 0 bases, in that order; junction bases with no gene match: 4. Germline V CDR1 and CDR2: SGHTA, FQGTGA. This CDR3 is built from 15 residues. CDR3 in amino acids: CASSLGQSTNYGYTF. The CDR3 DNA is TGTGCCAGCAGCTTGGGACAGAGTACTAACTATGGCTACACCTTC.

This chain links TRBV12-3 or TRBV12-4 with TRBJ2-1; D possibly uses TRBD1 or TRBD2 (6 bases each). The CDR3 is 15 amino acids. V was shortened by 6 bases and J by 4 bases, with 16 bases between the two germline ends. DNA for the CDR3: TGTGCCAGCAGCCTTCGGGAGACAGGATACAATGAGCAGTTCTTC. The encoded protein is CASSLRETGYNEQFF.

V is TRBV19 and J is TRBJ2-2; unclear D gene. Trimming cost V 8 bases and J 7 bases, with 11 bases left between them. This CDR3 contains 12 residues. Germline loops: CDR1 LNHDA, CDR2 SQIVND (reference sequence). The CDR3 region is CASGPRHGELFF. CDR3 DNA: TGTGCCAGTGGGCCCCGGCACGGGGAGCTGTTTTTT.

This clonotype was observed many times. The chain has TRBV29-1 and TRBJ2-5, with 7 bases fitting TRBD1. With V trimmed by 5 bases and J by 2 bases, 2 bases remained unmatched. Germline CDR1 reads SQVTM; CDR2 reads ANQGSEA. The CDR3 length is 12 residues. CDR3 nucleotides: TGCAGCGTTAGGGGGCCTCAAGAGACCCAGTACTTC. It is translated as CSVRGPQETQYF.

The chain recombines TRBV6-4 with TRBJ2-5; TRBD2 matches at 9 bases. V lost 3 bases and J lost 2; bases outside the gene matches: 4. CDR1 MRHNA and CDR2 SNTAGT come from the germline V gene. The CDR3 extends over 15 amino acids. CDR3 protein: CASSEGGGEQETQYF. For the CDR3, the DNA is TGTGCCAGCAGTGAAGGCGGGGGGGAACAAGAGACCCAGTACTTC.

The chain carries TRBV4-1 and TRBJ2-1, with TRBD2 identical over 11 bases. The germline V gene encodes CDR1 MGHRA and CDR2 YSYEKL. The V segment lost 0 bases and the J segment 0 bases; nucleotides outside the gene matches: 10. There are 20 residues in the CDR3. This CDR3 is CASSQDLTSGGLSSYNEQFF. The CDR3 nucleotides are TGCGCCAGCAGCCAAGATTTAACTAGCGGGGGCCTCAGCTCCTACAATGAGCAGTTCTTC.

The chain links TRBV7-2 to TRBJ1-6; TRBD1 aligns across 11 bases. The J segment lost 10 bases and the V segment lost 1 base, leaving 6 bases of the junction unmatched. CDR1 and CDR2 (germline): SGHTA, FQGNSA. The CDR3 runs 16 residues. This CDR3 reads CASSLGGQGAFSPLHF. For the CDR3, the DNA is TGTGCCAGCAGCTTAGGAGGACAGGGGGCATTCTCACCCCTCCACTTT. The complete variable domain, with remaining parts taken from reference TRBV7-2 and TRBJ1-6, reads GAGVSQSPSNKVTEKGKDVELRCDPISGHTALYWYRQSLGQGLEFLIYFQGNSAPDKSGLPSDRFSAERTGGSVSTLTIQRTQQEDSAVYLCASSLGGQGAFSPLHFGNGTRLTVT.

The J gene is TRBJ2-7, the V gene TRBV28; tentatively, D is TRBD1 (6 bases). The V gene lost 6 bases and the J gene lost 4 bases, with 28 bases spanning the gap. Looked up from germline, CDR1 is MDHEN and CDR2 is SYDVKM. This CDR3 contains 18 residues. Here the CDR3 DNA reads TGTGCCAGCAGCTCACTCTGGGACACAACTGCCTCGAAATACGAGCAGTACTTC. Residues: CASSSLWDTTASKYEQYF.

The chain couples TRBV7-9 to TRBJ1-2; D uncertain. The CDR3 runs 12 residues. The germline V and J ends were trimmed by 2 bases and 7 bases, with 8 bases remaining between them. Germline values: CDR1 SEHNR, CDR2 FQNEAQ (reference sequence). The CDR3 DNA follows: TGTGCCAGCAGCTTAAGAACAGCTGGCTACACCTTC. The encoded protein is CASSLRTAGYTF.

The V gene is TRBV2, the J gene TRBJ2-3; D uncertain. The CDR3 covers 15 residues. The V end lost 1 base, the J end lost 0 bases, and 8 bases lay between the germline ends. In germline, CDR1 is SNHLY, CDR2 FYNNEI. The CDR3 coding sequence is TGTGCCAGCAGTGAAGTGGAATCTAGCACAGATACGCAGTATTTT. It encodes CASSEVESSTDTQYF.

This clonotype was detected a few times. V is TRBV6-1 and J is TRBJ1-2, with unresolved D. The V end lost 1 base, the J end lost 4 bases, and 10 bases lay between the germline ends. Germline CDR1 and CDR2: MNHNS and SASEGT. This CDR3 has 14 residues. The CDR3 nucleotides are TGTGCCAGCAGTGAAGGCGCCACTAGCTATGGCTACACCTTC. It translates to CASSEGATSYGYTF.

CDR3 amino acids: CASTSQGFGGYTF. DNA for the CDR3: TGTGCCAGCACATCACAGGGTTTCGGCGGCTACACCTTC. V is TRBV28 and J is TRBJ1-2; a weak D match, TRBD1 (6 bases). The CDR3 sequence is 13 residues long. Trimming cost V 7 bases and J 8 bases, with 17 bases left between them. CDR1 MDHEN and CDR2 SYDVKM come from the germline V gene.

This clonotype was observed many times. This chain's CDR3 is CSAPTGSSTEAFF. The CDR3 DNA sequence: TGCAGTGCCCCAACAGGGTCATCTACTGAAGCTTTCTTT. This sequence joins TRBV20-1 and TRBJ1-1; a weak D match, TRBD1 (6 bases). The length of the CDR3 is 13 residues. The V end lost 6 bases, the J end lost 5 bases, and 16 bases lay between the germline ends. Germline V gene data show CDR1 as DFQATT and CDR2 as SNEGSKA (reference sequence).

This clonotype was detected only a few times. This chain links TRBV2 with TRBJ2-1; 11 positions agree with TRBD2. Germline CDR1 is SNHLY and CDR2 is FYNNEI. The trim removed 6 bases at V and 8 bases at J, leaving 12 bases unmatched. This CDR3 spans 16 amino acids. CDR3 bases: TGTGCCAGCAGACAAAGTAGCGGGGGGGCCGGGGATGAGCAGTTCTTC. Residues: CASRQSSGGAGDEQFF. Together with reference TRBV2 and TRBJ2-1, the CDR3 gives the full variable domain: EPEVTQTPSHQVTQMGQEVILRCVPISNHLYFYWYRQILGQKVEFLVSFYNNEISEKSEIFDDQFSVERPDGSNFTLKIRSTKLEDSAMYFCASRQSSGGAGDEQFFGPGTRLTVL.

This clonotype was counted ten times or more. CDR3 sequence: CASSYSVGLAGERRETQYF. In nucleotides, the CDR3 is TGTGCCAGCAGTTACTCCGTTGGACTAGCGGGGGAAAGGAGGGAGACCCAGTACTTC. The genes are TRBV6-2 or TRBV6-3 and TRBJ2-5; 13 bases align to TRBD2. The CDR3 sequence is 19 residues long. With 0 bases clipped from V and 5 bases from J, the junction kept 12 bases outside the gene matches. CDR1 MNHEY and CDR2 SVGEGT come from the germline V gene.

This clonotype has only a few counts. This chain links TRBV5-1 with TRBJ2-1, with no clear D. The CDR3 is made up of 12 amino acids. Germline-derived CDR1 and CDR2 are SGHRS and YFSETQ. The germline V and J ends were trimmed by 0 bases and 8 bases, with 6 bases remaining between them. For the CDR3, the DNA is TGCGCCAGCAGCTTGGGATGGGATGAGCAGTTCTTC. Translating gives CASSLGWDEQFF.

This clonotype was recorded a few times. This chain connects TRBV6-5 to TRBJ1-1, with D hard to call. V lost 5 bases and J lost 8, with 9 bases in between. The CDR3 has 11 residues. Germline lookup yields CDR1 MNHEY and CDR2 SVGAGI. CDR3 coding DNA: TGTGCCAGCAGTCAGCGACACGAAGCTTTCTTT. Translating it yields CASSQRHEAFF.

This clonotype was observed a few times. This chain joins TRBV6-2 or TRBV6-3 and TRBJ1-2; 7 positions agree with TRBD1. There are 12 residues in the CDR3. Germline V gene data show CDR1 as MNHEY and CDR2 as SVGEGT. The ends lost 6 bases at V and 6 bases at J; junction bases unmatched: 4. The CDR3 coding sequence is TGTGCCAGCAGAAGGGGGACAGATGGCTACACCTTC. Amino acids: CASRRGTDGYTF.

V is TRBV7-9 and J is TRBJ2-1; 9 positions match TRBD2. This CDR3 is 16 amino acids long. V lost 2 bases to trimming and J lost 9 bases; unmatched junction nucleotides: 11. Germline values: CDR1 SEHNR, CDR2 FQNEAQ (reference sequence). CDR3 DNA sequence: TGTGCCAGCAGCTTATGGCTAGCGGGGCCGGTTGGTGAGCAGTTCTTC. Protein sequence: CASSLWLAGPVGEQFF.